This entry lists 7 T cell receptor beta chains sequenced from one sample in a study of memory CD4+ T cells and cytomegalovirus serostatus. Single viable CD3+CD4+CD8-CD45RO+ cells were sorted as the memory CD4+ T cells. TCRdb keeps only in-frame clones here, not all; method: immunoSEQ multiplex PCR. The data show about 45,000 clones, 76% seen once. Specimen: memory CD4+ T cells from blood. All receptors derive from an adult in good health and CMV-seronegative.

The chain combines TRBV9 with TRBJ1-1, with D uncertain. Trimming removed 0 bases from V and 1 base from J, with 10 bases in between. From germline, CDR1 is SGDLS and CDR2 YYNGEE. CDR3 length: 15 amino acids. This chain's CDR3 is CASSVEPNTNTEAFF. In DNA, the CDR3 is TGTGCCAGCAGCGTAGAACCTAATACGAACACTGAAGCTTTCTTT.

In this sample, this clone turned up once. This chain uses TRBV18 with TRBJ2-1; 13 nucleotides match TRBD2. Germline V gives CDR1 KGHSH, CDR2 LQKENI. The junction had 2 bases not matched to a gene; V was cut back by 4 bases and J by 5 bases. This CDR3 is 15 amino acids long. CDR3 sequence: CASSLGLAGNNEQFF. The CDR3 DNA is TGTGCCAGCTCACTGGGACTAGCGGGGAACAATGAGCAGTTCTTC.

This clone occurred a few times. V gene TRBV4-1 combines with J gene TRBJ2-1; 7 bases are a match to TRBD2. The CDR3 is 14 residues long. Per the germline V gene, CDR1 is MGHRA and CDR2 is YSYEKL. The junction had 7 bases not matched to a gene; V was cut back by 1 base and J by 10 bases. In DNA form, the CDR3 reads TGCGCCAGCAGCCAAGTGGGAGGGGTGAGCGAGCAGTTCTTC. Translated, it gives CASSQVGGVSEQFF.

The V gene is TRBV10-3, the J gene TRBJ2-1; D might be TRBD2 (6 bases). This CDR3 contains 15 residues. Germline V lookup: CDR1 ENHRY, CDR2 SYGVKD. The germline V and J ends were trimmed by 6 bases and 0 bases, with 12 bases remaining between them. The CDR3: CAIRVGGSSYNEQFF. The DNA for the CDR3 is TGTGCCATCAGGGTTGGGGGGAGCTCCTACAATGAGCAGTTCTTC.

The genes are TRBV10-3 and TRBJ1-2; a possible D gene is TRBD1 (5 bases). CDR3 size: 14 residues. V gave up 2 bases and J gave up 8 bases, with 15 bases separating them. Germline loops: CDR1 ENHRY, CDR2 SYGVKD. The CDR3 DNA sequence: TGTGCCATCAGTGAGGACAGCAGACCCCGGGGCTACACCTTC. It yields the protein CAISEDSRPRGYTF.

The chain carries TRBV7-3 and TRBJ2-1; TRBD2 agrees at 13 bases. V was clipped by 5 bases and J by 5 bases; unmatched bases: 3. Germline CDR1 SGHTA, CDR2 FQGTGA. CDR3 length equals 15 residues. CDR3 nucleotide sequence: TGTGCCAGCAGCCAGGGACTAGCGGGGAACAATGAGCAGTTCTTC. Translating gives CASSQGLAGNNEQFF.

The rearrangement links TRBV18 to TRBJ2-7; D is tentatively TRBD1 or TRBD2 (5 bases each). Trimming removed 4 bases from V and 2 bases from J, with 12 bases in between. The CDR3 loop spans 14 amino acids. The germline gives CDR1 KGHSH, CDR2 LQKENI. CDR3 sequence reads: CASSQGSKAYEQYF. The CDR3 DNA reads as TGTGCCAGCTCACAGGGGAGTAAGGCCTACGAGCAGTACTTC.